The next 14 T cell receptor beta chains were all read from a single sample in a study of tumor and adjacent non-tumor tissue in lung cancer. The template was RNA from unsorted bulk tissue. The normal lung tissue was taken more than 3 cm from the tumor edge. A modified ARM-PCR protocol with three rounds of nested PCR amplified TCRbeta. From the multiplex PCR reads, TCRdb called clonotypes with MiXCR, one entry per CDR3 protein. There are some 80,000 distinct CDR3 sequences in the sample; around 80% occur only once, and 40% to 65% lies in the top ten. Sequencing was done on a sample of distant non-tumor lung tissue. These receptors were collected from a man in his 60s with non-small cell lung cancer.

This clonotype has just a few counts. A much larger clone sits a single nucleotide away, making a read error possible. The chain has TRBV6-1 and TRBJ2-1, with D possibly TRBD1 on 5 matching bases. The CDR3 loop spans 15 amino acids. In germline, CDR1 is MNHNS, CDR2 SASEGT. Here the CDR3 reads CASSEAAGIVDEQSF. The CDR3 nucleotides are TGTGCCAGCAGTGAAGCGGCAGGGATCGTCGATGAGCAGTCCTTC.

V usage is TRBV11-2 and J usage is TRBJ1-1, with a weak D call TRBD1 (5 bases). Per the germline V gene, CDR1 is SGHAT and CDR2 is FQNNGV. The CDR3 loop spans 18 amino acids. As DNA, the CDR3 is TGTGTCAGTAGCTTGGAAAATAGACTGGGGCCCTTGAACACTGAAGCTTTCTTT. Translating gives CVSSLENRLGPLNTEAFF.

A remark on this clonotype: This may be a read error: a much more frequent sequence differs by one nucleotide. J is TRBJ1-2 and V is TRBV20-1; 8 bases are shared with TRBD1. J was trimmed by 8 bases and V by 5 bases; bases with no gene match: 16. The CDR3 consists of 15 residues. Germline V gene lookup returns CDR1 DFQATT and CDR2 SNEGSKA (reference sequence). CDR3 sequence reads: CSAGWGRGPGEGYTF. The CDR3 DNA reads TGCAGTGCTGGATGGGGCAGGGGGCCTGGGGAGGGCTACACCTTC.

Points on this clonotype: Its ends do not fully match the called genes, so a read error is possible. This chain joins TRBV29-1 and TRBJ2-3; possible D gene TRBD1, 6 bases. The germline CDR1 and CDR2 sequences are SQVTM and ANQGSEA. This CDR3 contains 12 residues. CDR3 sequence: CRVDRRADTQYF. CDR3 nucleotides: TGCAGGGTTGACAGGCGCGCAGATACGCAGTATTTT.

The genes are TRBV10-3 and TRBJ1-1; D is perhaps TRBD1 (6 bases). Trimming cost V 2 bases and J 8 bases, with 9 bases left between them. This CDR3 is built from 12 residues. CDR1 is ENHRY and CDR2 is SYGVKD in the germline V gene. Written as DNA, the CDR3 is TGTGCCATCAGTGAGGGGGGGACAGAAGCTTTCTTT. Its translation: CAISEGGTEAFF.

The count of this clonotype is one. This likely comes from a read error, as the CDR3 has no conserved phenylalanine or tryptophan at its end. This chain joins TRBV20-1 and TRBJ2-7, with 7 positions matching TRBD2. The CDR3 has 14 residues. Germline values: CDR1 DFQATT, CDR2 SNEGSKA (reference sequence). The ends lost 5 bases at V and 5 bases at J; junction bases unmatched: 12. The DNA of the CDR3 is TGCAGTGCTGGGATCGAGCGGGATAAGCACGAGCAGTACATC. As protein: CSAGIERDKHEQYI.

The J gene is TRBJ2-4, the V gene TRBV4-3; 7 nucleotides line up with TRBD2. Trimming at V came to 0 bases and at J to 6 bases, leaving 8 bases not matched to a gene. Germline CDR1 LGHNA, CDR2 YSLEER. This CDR3 is 16 amino acids long. This CDR3 is CASSQEPCGSVNIQYF. The CDR3, as DNA: TGCGCCAGCAGCCAAGAACCTTGCGGGAGCGTAAACATTCAGTACTTC.

In regard to this clonotype: Being one base from a much bigger clone, this may be a read error. This CDR3 fails to terminate in the conserved phenylalanine or tryptophan, so it likely reflects a read error. This sequence joins TRBV4-3 and TRBJ2-3; 13 nucleotides match TRBD2. Germline-derived CDR1 and CDR2 are LGHNA and YSLEER. V shed 0 bases, J shed 0 bases, and the junction held 9 bases outside the gene matches. This CDR3 has 20 amino acids. The CDR3 nucleotides are TGCGCCAGCAGCCAAGATCTGGCGACTAGCGGGAGGACTAGCACAGATACGCAGTATCTT. It codes for CASSQDLATSGRTSTDTQYL.

The V gene is TRBV5-5, the J gene TRBJ2-1; 8 positions match TRBD2. The germline gives CDR1 SGHKS, CDR2 YYEKEE (reference sequence). The CDR3 extends over 16 amino acids. Trimming cost V 8 bases and J 13 bases; bases outside gene matches: 23. CDR3 sequence (DNA): TGTGCCAGTAAACCCCCCGGGACTAGGTACGACATTGAACAGTTCTTC. This gives the protein CASKPPGTRYDIEQFF.

In the case of this clonotype: The conserved phenylalanine or tryptophan normally closing the CDR3 is absent here, so this likely arose from a read error. The rearrangement joins TRBV6-1 to TRBJ2-1; D call uncertain. The CDR3 spans 15 residues. Per germline, CDR1 MNHNS and CDR2 SASEGT. CDR3 sequence: CASSERDWPYNEQFY. CDR3 DNA sequence: TGTGCTAGCAGTGAAAGGGATTGGCCGTACAATGAGCAGTTCTAC.

The rearrangement uses TRBV6-5 and TRBJ2-7; D tentatively reads TRBD1 or TRBD2 (5 bases each). CDR1 is MNHEY, CDR2 SVGAGI, per germline. There are 15 residues in the CDR3. CDR3 nucleotide sequence: TGTCTCAGCGGCAATGGGGGAGTCACTAGCTACGAGCAGTACTTC. As protein: CLSGNGGVTSYEQYF.

This clonotype was seen a few times. The chain links TRBV28 to TRBJ1-3, with TRBD1 matching 8 bases. V lost 8 bases, J lost 1 base, and 10 bases stayed unmatched. Germline loops: CDR1 MDHEN, CDR2 SYDVKM. CDR3 length: 16 amino acids. In DNA, the CDR3 is TGTGCCAGCGGGACCCGGACAGGGAGGTCTGGAAACACCATATATTTT. Residues: CASGTRTGRSGNTIYF.

In regard to this clonotype: It is unclear where the CDR3 begins or ends on the DNA, so no DNA is shown, and the CDR3 is as TCRdb lists it. V and J are TRBV29-1 and TRBJ2-7; the D call in the table, TRBD1, was not verified against the DNA. The CDR3 has 12 residues if both end residues are counted. Germline lookup yields CDR1 SQVTM and CDR2 ANQGSEA. This CDR3 reads CSVGQGAHEQYF.

As to this clonotype: With a much larger clone just one base away, this may be a read error. The CDR3 DNA sequence: TGTGCCATCAGTGACTACAAGGAGACTAGCGGCTACAATGAGCAGTTCTTC. It is translated as CAISDYKETSGYNEQFF. The chain uses TRBV10-3 and TRBJ2-1, with 9 bases that match TRBD2. J lost 3 bases, V lost 3 bases, and 9 bases had no gene match. CDR3 length: 17 residues. CDR1 and CDR2 from the germline V gene are ENHRY and SYGVKD.